These 6 T cell receptor beta chains were sequenced from one sample in a study of cytomegalovirus exposure and HLA in healthy donors (dated by TCRdb to about 2017). Receptors were amplified or captured by the immunoSEQ multiplex PCR assay. For the multiplex PCR, a mixture combining 60 forward primers for TCR Vbeta segments and 13 reverse primers for TCR Jbeta segments was used. TCRdb's version of the immuneACCESS table is confined to in-frame rearrangements and falls short of the full clone set. An unresolved V gene accounts for under half of the shortfall where checked; the remainder is of unknown origin. Across this sample there are about 100,000 clones, with around four fifths seen only once. Together, the top ten hold approximately 1.9% of the sample. Material: PBMCs. These receptors originate from a woman aged 40 to 50 in good health and CMV-seronegative.

The rearrangement uses TRBV7-8 and TRBJ2-5, with D unclear. Germline CDR1 is SGHVS and CDR2 is FQNEAQ. V was clipped by 1 base and J by 1 base, with 10 bases between them. CDR3 size: 15 residues. CDR3 in amino acids: CASSLGARAQETQYF. DNA for the CDR3: TGTGCCAGCAGCTTAGGGGCCCGCGCCCAAGAGACCCAGTACTTC.

This clone was seen a single time. The V and J genes are TRBV6-5 and TRBJ2-7; D not certain. The CDR3 is 11 residues long. V lost 6 bases, J lost 5 bases, and 8 bases lay in between. Germline values: CDR1 MNHEY, CDR2 SVGAGI. The CDR3 loop is CASSLGDEQYF. As DNA, the CDR3 is TGTGCCAGCAGCCTAGGCGACGAGCAGTACTTC.

The gene calls are TRBV28 and TRBJ2-7, with TRBD2 matching 10 bases. CDR3 length equals 17 residues. Trimming removed 2 bases from V and 6 bases from J; junction bases left unmatched: 13. Germline CDR1 is MDHEN and CDR2 is SYDVKM. CDR3 in amino acids: CASSLPSAGGPGGEQYF. The CDR3 nucleotides are TGTGCCAGCAGTTTACCTTCAGCGGGAGGGCCTGGCGGCGAGCAGTACTTC.

The V call is TRBV9, the J call TRBJ2-5; TRBD2 agrees at 15 bases. The germline V gene encodes CDR1 SGDLS and CDR2 YYNGEE. The CDR3 totals 18 residues. V was pared by 2 bases and J by 4 bases, with 9 bases of the junction left unmatched. The CDR3 DNA follows: TGTGCCAGCAGCGTCGGACTAGCGGGAGGGCCGGGAATAGAGACCCAGTACTTC. Protein sequence: CASSVGLAGGPGIETQYF.

The rearrangement uses TRBV6-5 and TRBJ2-2; the match to TRBD1 covers 10 bases. This CDR3 comprises 14 residues. From germline, CDR1 is MNHEY and CDR2 SVGAGI. With V trimmed by 6 bases and J by 4 bases, 2 bases remained unmatched. This CDR3 reads CASRTGGSTGELFF. For the CDR3, the DNA is TGTGCCAGCAGGACAGGGGGCAGCACCGGGGAGCTGTTTTTT.

The rearrangement joins TRBV7-3 to TRBJ2-1, with 10 bases matching TRBD2. Germline V CDR1 and CDR2: SGHTA, FQGTGA. The CDR3 loop spans 15 amino acids. Germline trimming cut 4 bases from V and 6 bases from J; bases unmatched to any gene: 6. The DNA of the CDR3 is TGTGCCAGCAGCTCGTTAGCGGGGGGACTCAATGAGCAGTTCTTC. It codes for CASSSLAGGLNEQFF.